This T cell receptor beta chain was recorded in a study of PD-L1 blockade in urothelial cancer. In the study overall: From 2014, patients received atezolizumab, given as 1,200 mg intravenously every 3 weeks. Analysis of blood occurred 3 weeks (second dose) and 6 weeks after treatment start. Bladder-origin urothelial cancer in males covered about 90% of the roughly 30 patients.

Germline CDR1 reads SGHNT; CDR2 reads YYREEE (reference sequence). The CDR3 has 18 residues. Trimming took 4 bases from V and 3 from J; bases not matched to a gene: 11. Sequenced by immunoSEQ multiplex PCR; TCRdb stores in-frame clones only, minus some. The sample records tens of thousands of clones, 84% being singletons. Noted time point: pretreatment peripheral blood. Notes on this clone: Antigen specificity is unknown.

Study observations and caveats: Durable-benefit cases showed more tumor-associated blood clone expansion at 3 weeks.

The sample consisted of PBMCs, taken around atezolizumab (anti-PD-L1) treatment. The clonotype originates from a woman aged 70 to 79 with urothelial cancer. J is TRBJ2-3 and V is TRBV5-4; 13 nucleotides align to TRBD2. The CDR3 spells CASSDGLAGVGVTDTQYF. For the CDR3, the DNA is TGTGCCAGCAGCGACGGACTAGCGGGGGTCGGAGTGACAGATACGCAGTATTTT.